These T cell receptor beta chains were read from a single sample in a study of OX40 agonist ivuxolimab in advanced cancers. Sequencing was performed with immunoSEQ multiplex PCR; in TCRdb, only in-frame clones are kept and a portion is missing. Here the sample spans around 66,000 clones, roughly 80% being singletons. Sequencing used CD4+ or CD8+ T cells sorted from blood, obtained in a trial of the OX40 agonist ivuxolimab. The receptors come from an adult with an advanced solid tumor such as melanoma, head and neck, liver or kidney cancer. The CDR3 runs from the conserved cysteine through the conserved F or W. Each record gives: J gene, D gene, V gene, CDR3 length, CDR3 DNA, CDR3 protein. A D gene is named only where the DNA matches it firmly.

J: TRBJ1-2
D: NA
V: TRBV29-1
length: 13
DNA: TGCAGCGTTGCAAGCGACAGCTTCTATGGCTACACCTTC
CDR3: CSVASDSFYGYTF

J: TRBJ1-1
D: TRBD1
V: TRBV19
length: 15
DNA: TGTGCCAGTAGGTTGGACAGGGTGAATTCAGCTGAAGCTTTCTTT
CDR3: CASRLDRVNSAEAFF

J: TRBJ2-1
D: NA
V: TRBV11-2
length: 17
DNA: TGTGCCAGCAGCGACCTGGTAAGGGGGTGGTCCTACAATGAGCAGTTCTTC
CDR3: CASSDLVRGWSYNEQFF

J: TRBJ1-2
D: NA
V: TRBV6-1
length: 14
DNA: TGTGCCAGCAGTGAAGCGGGTGAGGGCTATGGCTACACCTTC
CDR3: CASSEAGEGYGYTF

J: TRBJ2-7
D: NA
V: TRBV27
length: 16
DNA: TGTGCCAGCACCCCTAGGGGGTCCGGGACACTCGTCGAGCAGTACTTC
CDR3: CASTPRGSGTLVEQYF

J: TRBJ2-3
D: NA
V: TRBV18
length: 14
DNA: TGTGCCAGCTCCCCTCAGGTCAACACAGATACGCAGTATTTT
CDR3: CASSPQVNTDTQYF

J: TRBJ2-7
D: NA
V: TRBV6-5
length: 14
DNA: TGTGCCAGCAGCCCCCGGGTACTTCCCTACGAGCAGTACTTC
CDR3: CASSPRVLPYEQYF

J: TRBJ1-5
D: NA
V: TRBV6-5
length: 13
DNA: TGTGCCAGCAGTTACTCGAAGGACCAGCCCCAGCATTTT
CDR3: CASSYSKDQPQHF

J: TRBJ1-2
D: NA
V: TRBV2
length: 13
DNA: TGTGCCAGCAGTCCATCAAGGGGATATGGCTACACCTTC
CDR3: CASSPSRGYGYTF

J: TRBJ1-1
D: NA
V: TRBV9
length: 16
DNA: TGTGCCAGCAGCGTTTTCGACAGCAGTCTCCAGTCTGAAGCTTTCTTT
CDR3: CASSVFDSSLQSEAFF

J: TRBJ2-3
D: NA
V: TRBV19
length: 15
DNA: TGTGCCAGTAGTATCGGAGCCCCTAGCACAGATACGCAGTATTTT
CDR3: CASSIGAPSTDTQYF

J: TRBJ1-3
D: TRBD1
V: TRBV6-1
length: 13
DNA: TGTGCCAGCAGGAGACAGGGGTCCAACACCATATATTTT
CDR3: CASRRQGSNTIYF

J: TRBJ1-1
D: NA
V: TRBV5-4
length: 16
DNA: TGTGCCAGCAGCTTGAAAGGGGGGATAAGGAACACTGAAGCTTTCTTT
CDR3: CASSLKGGIRNTEAFF

J: TRBJ2-7
D: TRBD1
V: TRBV7-8
length: 16
DNA: TGTGCCAGCAGCCACTCGACAGGGACAGCATCGTACGAGCAGTACTTC
CDR3: CASSHSTGTASYEQYF

J: TRBJ1-1
D: NA
V: TRBV27
length: 13
DNA: TGTGCCAGCAGTTTAAGTGGCCGTCAGCTAGCTTTCTTT
CDR3: CASSLSGRQLAFF

J: TRBJ1-2
D: NA
V: TRBV16
length: 16
DNA: TGTGCCAGCAGCCAAACCATGGCTAGGACAGTCGATGGCTACACCTTC
CDR3: CASSQTMARTVDGYTF

J: TRBJ1-6
D: NA
V: TRBV6-1
length: 14
DNA: TGTGCCAGCAGAACAGGACAGAGCTTTTCACCCCTCCACTTT
CDR3: CASRTGQSFSPLHF

J: TRBJ2-7
D: TRBD1
V: TRBV6-8
length: 14
DNA: TGTGCCAGCAGCCAGGGACAGAGCTCCTACGAGCAGTACTTC
CDR3: CASSQGQSSYEQYF

J: TRBJ1-1
D: NA
V: TRBV6-5
length: 15
DNA: TGTGCCAGCAGTATAGGGGGGGGGTCCTCTGTTAAAGCTTTCTTT
CDR3: CASSIGGGSSVKAFF

J: TRBJ1-4
D: TRBD1
V: TRBV5-5
length: 15
DNA: TGTGCCAGCAGCTTGGAGGGACAGGGTTCCAGGAAACTGTTTTTT
CDR3: CASSLEGQGSRKLFF

J: TRBJ1-4
D: NA
V: TRBV5-1
length: 15
DNA: TGCGCCAGCAGCTTGGGACCGACGCATAATGAAAAACTGTTTTTT
CDR3: CASSLGPTHNEKLFF

J: TRBJ1-4
D: TRBD1
V: TRBV5-8
length: 16
DNA: TGTGCCAGCAGCTTATTGGGACAGGGAACACGGGAAAAACTGTTTTTT
CDR3: CASSLLGQGTREKLFF

J: TRBJ2-5
D: NA
V: TRBV20-1
length: 11
DNA: TGCAGTGCTAGAGGGGGGGAGACCCAGTACTTC
CDR3: CSARGGETQYF

J: TRBJ2-1
D: TRBD2
V: TRBV19
length: 18
DNA: TGTGCCAGTAGTAAGACACAACCGGGACTAGCGGCGTACAATGAGCAGTTCTTC
CDR3: CASSKTQPGLAAYNEQFF

J: TRBJ1-1
D: NA
V: TRBV5-1
length: 14
DNA: TGCGCCAGCAGCTACCTAGAATTGAACACTGAAGCTTTCTTT
CDR3: CASSYLELNTEAFF

J: TRBJ1-1
D: NA
V: TRBV29-1
length: 13
DNA: TGCAGCGTTGAAGGGTTGGGTACCACTGAAGCTTTCTTT
CDR3: CSVEGLGTTEAFF

J: TRBJ2-1
D: NA
V: TRBV21-1
length: 12
DNA: TGTGCCTTAGCGGGGGGTAACAATGAGCAGTTCTTC
CDR3: CALAGGNNEQFF

J: TRBJ1-2
D: NA
V: TRBV5-1
length: 17
DNA: TGCGCCAGCAGCTTATGGGAGACAGTCATTTCAAACTATGGCTACACCTTC
CDR3: CASSLWETVISNYGYTF